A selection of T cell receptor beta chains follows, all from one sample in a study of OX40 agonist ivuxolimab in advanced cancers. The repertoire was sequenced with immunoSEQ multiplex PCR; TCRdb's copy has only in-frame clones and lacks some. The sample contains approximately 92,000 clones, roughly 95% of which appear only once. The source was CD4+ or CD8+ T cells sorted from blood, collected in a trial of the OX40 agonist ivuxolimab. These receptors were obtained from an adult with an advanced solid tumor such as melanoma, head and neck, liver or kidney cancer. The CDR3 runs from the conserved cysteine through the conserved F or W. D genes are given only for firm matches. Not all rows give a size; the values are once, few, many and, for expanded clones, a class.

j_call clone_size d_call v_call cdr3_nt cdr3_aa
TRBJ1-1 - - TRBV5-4 TGTGCCAGCAGCGCTACCGGGAACACTGAAGCTTTCTTT CASSATGNTEAFF
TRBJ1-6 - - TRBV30 TGTGCCTTGGATTCACCCCTCCACTTT CALDSPLHF
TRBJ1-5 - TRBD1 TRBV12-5 TGTGCTAGTGGTTTGGGGGGGGACAGTCAGCATTTT CASGLGGDSQHF
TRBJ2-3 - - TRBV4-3 TGCGCCAGCAGCCAAGAGGTTCGAACAGATACGCAGTATTTT CASSQEVRTDTQYF
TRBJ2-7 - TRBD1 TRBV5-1 TGCGCCAGCAGCTTGGGGGGACAGCTCAGCTACGAGCAGTACTTC CASSLGGQLSYEQYF
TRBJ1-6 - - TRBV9 TGTGCCAGCAGCGTAGATGGCCTCTATAATTCACCCCTCCACTTT CASSVDGLYNSPLHF
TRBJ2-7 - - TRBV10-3 TGTGCCATCCGGGACAACCTCGAGCAGTACTTC CAIRDNLEQYF
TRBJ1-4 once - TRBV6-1 TGTGCCAGCAGTAATGCAGGGACTAATGAAAAACTGTTTTTT CASSNAGTNEKLFF
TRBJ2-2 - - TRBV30 TGTGCCTGGAGGATTGGCGGGGAGAACACCGGGGAGCTGTTTTTT CAWRIGGENTGELFF
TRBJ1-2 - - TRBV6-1 TGTGCCAGCAGGGGGTTCCTTGATGGCTACACCTTC CASRGFLDGYTF